This is a list of T cell receptor beta chains from one sample in a study of cytomegalovirus exposure and HLA in healthy donors. Using immunoSEQ multiplex PCR, the repertoire was profiled, and TCRdb retains in-frame clones only, with some absent. Of 65,000 to 70,000 clones in the sample, about three quarters are singletons; the top ten hold 7% to 9.5%. The sample consisted of PBMCs. All receptors come from a woman in her thirties in good health and CMV-seropositive. The CDR3 runs from the conserved cysteine through the conserved F or W. D genes are given only for firm matches. Some rows mark clone size as missing; the rest say once, few, many or name a class of expanded clone.

d_call	j_call	v_call	clone_size	cdr3_aa	cdr3_nt
TRBD1	TRBJ1-1	TRBV29-1	few	CSVLKTGGWNTEAFF	TGCAGCGTGCTGAAAACAGGGGGCTGGAACACTGAAGCTTTCTTT
NA	TRBJ2-1	TRBV5-1	NA	CASSPGGLSYNEQFF	TGCGCCAGCAGCCCCGGCGGCCTCTCCTACAATGAGCAGTTCTTC
TRBD1	TRBJ1-5	TRBV28	NA	CASSSGKTGAQPQHF	TGTGCCAGCAGTTCAGGAAAGACAGGGGCCCAGCCCCAGCATTTT
TRBD1	TRBJ1-3	TRBV9	NA	CASSVRGLEGNTIYF	TGTGCCAGCAGCGTCAGGGGGCTAGAGGGAAACACCATATATTTT
NA	TRBJ2-5	TRBV5-8	once	CASSLGGSLETQYF	TGTGCCAGCAGCTTGGGAGGTTCCCTCGAGACCCAGTACTTC
TRBD2	TRBJ2-2	TRBV2	NA	CAGLGEREGTGELFF	TGTGCCGGCCTGGGGGAGCGGGAGGGCACCGGGGAGCTGTTTTTT
NA	TRBJ2-7	TRBV5-1	NA	CASSMGRNYEQYF	TGCGCCAGCAGCATGGGACGGAACTACGAGCAGTACTTC
TRBD2	TRBJ2-1	TRBV2	NA	CASTGTSEGTYNEQFF	TGTGCCAGCACTGGGACTAGCGAGGGAACCTACAATGAGCAGTTCTTC
TRBD2	TRBJ2-7	TRBV4-3	once	CASSQDVAGREGEQYF	TGCGCCAGCAGCCAAGATGTAGCGGGCAGGGAGGGCGAGCAGTACTTC
NA	TRBJ2-1	TRBV10-2	NA	CASRESSLGLAHNEQFF	TGCGCCAGCAGGGAATCTAGCTTGGGGTTGGCACACAATGAGCAGTTCTTC
TRBD1	TRBJ2-7	TRBV7-3	NA	CASSSGQGGGSEQYF	TGTGCCAGCAGCTCGGGACAGGGAGGAGGGAGCGAGCAGTACTTC
TRBD2	TRBJ2-2	TRBV7-2	NA	CASSRPRLAGVVDTGELFF	TGTGCCAGCAGCCGTCCTAGACTAGCGGGAGTGGTGGACACCGGGGAGCTGTTTTTT
TRBD2	TRBJ2-7	TRBV10-2	NA	CASSFGEGEQYF	TGCGCCAGCAGTTTCGGGGAGGGCGAGCAGTACTTC
TRBD1	TRBJ2-5	TRBV5-1	NA	CASSLGQGIQETQYF	TGCGCCAGCAGCTTAGGACAGGGAATTCAGGAGACCCAGTACTTC
TRBD2	TRBJ2-1	TRBV11-2	NA	CASSLVGTSGRSGYNEQFF	TGTGCCAGCAGCTTAGTGGGGACTAGCGGGAGATCAGGCTACAATGAGCAGTTCTTC
NA	TRBJ1-2	TRBV2	NA	CASSEALPAAESGYTF	TGTGCCAGCAGTGAAGCGCTTCCGGCGGCAGAGAGTGGCTACACCTTC
TRBD1	TRBJ1-1	TRBV7-9	medium-sized	CASSRDRRNTEAFF	TGTGCCAGCAGCCGGGACAGGAGGAACACTGAAGCTTTCTTT
NA	TRBJ1-1	TRBV6-1	NA	CASSEGPWGRDTEAFF	TGTGCCAGCAGTGAAGGTCCTTGGGGCCGGGACACTGAAGCTTTCTTT
NA	TRBJ1-1	TRBV2	NA	CASSERSGCWTFF	TGTGCCAGCAGTGAACGATCGGGGTGTTGGACTTTCTTT
TRBD2	TRBJ2-1	TRBV11-3	NA	CASSLEVVASGRINEQFF	TGTGCCAGCAGCCTAGAGGTTGTGGCTAGCGGGAGAATTAATGAGCAGTTCTTC
TRBD2	TRBJ2-7	TRBV7-2	NA	CASSLARTSGIPSPYEQYF	TGTGCCAGCAGCCTAGCCCGGACTAGCGGGATCCCCTCGCCCTACGAGCAGTACTTC
NA	TRBJ2-7	TRBV10-3	NA	CAISSQTGSYEQYF	TGTGCCATCAGTTCCCAGACAGGCTCCTACGAGCAGTACTTC
NA	TRBJ2-2	TRBV19	NA	CASSIRGTGELFF	TGTGCCAGTAGTATTAGGGGCACCGGGGAGCTGTTTTTT
TRBD2	TRBJ2-3	TRBV5-8	NA	CASSFWTSGTAGDTQYF	TGTGCCAGCAGCTTCTGGACTAGCGGGACGGCAGGGGATACGCAGTATTTT
NA	TRBJ2-3	TRBV5-1	NA	CASSPGLSTDTQYF	TGCGCCAGCAGCCCTGGACTCAGCACAGATACGCAGTATTTT
TRBD2	TRBJ2-2	TRBV5-4	NA	CASSAAWREGSGELFF	TGTGCCAGCAGCGCTGCTTGGCGGGAGGGATCCGGGGAGCTGTTTTTT
TRBD1	TRBJ2-7	TRBV4-3	NA	CASSPGQFSYEQYF	TGCGCCAGCAGCCCGGGACAGTTCTCCTACGAGCAGTACTTC
TRBD2	TRBJ2-1	TRBV7-7	NA	CASSSGTSGYNEQFF	TGTGCTAGCAGCTCCGGGACTAGCGGATACAATGAGCAGTTCTTC
TRBD1	TRBJ2-7	TRBV5-1	NA	CASSLQGEYEQYF	TGCGCCAGCAGCCTACAGGGGGAGTACGAGCAGTACTTC
NA	TRBJ1-1	TRBV5-1	few	CASSSQGGSTEAFF	TGCGCCAGCAGCTCGCAAGGTGGGAGCACTGAAGCTTTCTTT
NA	TRBJ2-1	TRBV5-1	few	CASSHGKAAYNEQFF	TGCGCCAGCAGCCACGGGAAAGCGGCATACAATGAGCAGTTCTTC
NA	TRBJ1-3	TRBV18	few	CASFPGLTGNTIYF	TGTGCCAGCTTCCCGGGACTGACTGGAAACACCATATATTTT
NA	TRBJ2-7	TRBV6-1	NA	CASRPGTKGGEQYF	TGTGCCAGCAGACCCGGGACAAAAGGGGGAGAGCAGTACTTC
TRBD2	TRBJ2-3	TRBV6-6	NA	CASTYIAGGGTDTQYF	TGTGCCAGCACCTACATCGCGGGGGGGGGCACAGATACGCAGTATTTT
NA	TRBJ2-7	TRBV29-1	NA	CSVANSYEQYF	TGCAGCGTTGCAAACTCCTACGAGCAGTACTTC
NA	TRBJ2-1	TRBV7-7	NA	CASSLAGVSNEQFF	TGTGCTAGCAGCTTAGCCGGAGTCAGCAATGAGCAGTTCTTC
TRBD1	TRBJ2-5	TRBV5-1	NA	CASSLQGQETQYF	TGCGCCAGCAGCTTACAGGGGCAAGAGACCCAGTACTTC
TRBD2	TRBJ2-7	TRBV7-6	NA	CASSLGGLARDYEQYF	TGTGCCAGCAGCTTAGGAGGACTAGCGCGTGATTACGAGCAGTACTTC
TRBD1	TRBJ2-7	TRBV5-1	NA	CASSLEGQGHYEQYF	TGCGCCAGCAGCTTGGAAGGACAGGGGCACTACGAGCAGTACTTC
NA	TRBJ2-5	TRBV29-1	NA	CSVSGVQETQYF	TGCAGCGTCTCCGGGGTCCAAGAGACCCAGTACTTC
NA	TRBJ2-7	TRBV5-4	NA	CASSGGRGQETYEQYF	TGTGCCAGCAGCGGGGGGAGGGGACAGGAAACCTACGAGCAGTACTTC
TRBD2	TRBJ2-1	TRBV5-1	NA	CASSLEGAGGDEQFF	TGCGCCAGCAGCTTGGAGGGAGCGGGAGGGGATGAGCAGTTCTTC